This T cell receptor beta chain was found in a study of response to subunit inactivated influenza vaccine. Study-wide points: Seasonal influenza vaccination, on each occasion, was suggested by the authors to recruit few new T cells.

TCRdb re-called the RT-PCR reads through MiXCR, storing one row per CDR3 protein. Seen here are about 570,000 distinct CDR3 sequences, approximately 12% observed once, and the top ten hold more than 8.5%. This clonotype has more than one count but fewer than ten. What it binds is unknown. CDR3 length: 14 amino acids. Germline CDR1 reads SEHNR; CDR2 reads FQNEAQ (reference sequence). The trim removed 1 base at V and 5 bases at J, leaving 3 bases unmatched. V and J are TRBV7-9 and TRBJ2-3; 7 nucleotides agree with TRBD1. The source material was PBMCs from blood, sampled on the day of vaccination. The source of this sequence is a man aged 50-59 years who received an inactivated influenza vaccine. CDR3 sequence reads: CASSLDRGQDTQYF. As DNA, the CDR3 is TGTGCCAGCAGCTTAGACAGGGGCCAAGATACGCAGTATTTT.